This T cell receptor (beta chain) was retrieved from a study of radiation and T cells in renal cell carcinoma. Study summary: Nephrectomy followed 15 Gy stereotactic body radiation by 4 weeks.

Comment on this clone: Its target is not known.

The time point was: baseline pretreatment blood. The treatment: 15 Gy SBRT to primary tumor, nephrectomy 4 weeks later. Blood was sampled at baseline, 2 weeks and 4 weeks after SBRT. This CDR3 spans 16 amino acids. The ends were cut back, 8 bases at V and 2 bases at J, with 20 bases in the middle. The germline V gene encodes CDR1 SGHAT and CDR2 FQNNGV. The assay was immunoSEQ multiplex PCR, and TCRdb's table has in-frame clones only and misses some. The profile covers tens of thousands of clones, with under 90% appearing a single time and around 6.3% taken by the ten largest. Whole-study results and caveats: Baseline intratumoral clonotype presence is unknown without pretreatment biopsies. In blood, top tumor clones expanded by 2 weeks, shrinking by 4.

This specimen consisted of blood, obtained from a patient whose treatment included radiotherapy and nephrectomy. This rearrangement joins TRBV11-2 to TRBJ2-3; TRBD1 might be the D (6 bases). The receptor was derived from a man aged 55 to 70 with renal cell carcinoma. The DNA for the CDR3 is TGTGCCAGCGGATTACGGACAGACAATATCACAGATACGCAGTATTTT. Protein: CASGLRTDNITDTQYF.